The 23 T cell receptor beta chains given below trace back to one sample, sequenced in a study of molecular identifiers for immune sequencing clone quantification. TCRdb independently ran MiXCR on the PCR reads; one entry per CDR3 protein. The sample holds approximately 680,000 distinct CDR3 sequences; about 25% are singletons and the top ten take about 0.81%. Material: naive CD8+ T cells from blood, with Jurkat cell RNA spiked in. The subset is: FACS-sorted CD8+CD4-CCR7+CD45RA+ naive T cells. The receptors originated from a human donor in good health. Some libraries in this study had Jurkat cell RNA spiked in.

Ten or more counts support this clonotype. The chain recombines TRBV2 with TRBJ2-5; TRBD1 agrees at 10 bases. Germline V gene sequence: CDR1 SNHLY, CDR2 FYNNEI. The CDR3 spans 16 residues. V lost 1 base to trimming and J lost 2 bases; unmatched junction nucleotides: 4. The CDR3 nucleotides are TGTGCCAGCAGTGAAGGACAGGGGGCCACTCAAGAGACCCAGTACTTC. Its translation: CASSEGQGATQETQYF.

The chain combines TRBV10-2 with TRBJ1-5; 7 positions agree with TRBD1. Germline assignment: CDR1 WSHSY and CDR2 SAAADI. The CDR3 loop spans 16 amino acids. V lost 2 bases to trimming and J lost 3 bases; unmatched junction nucleotides: 7. CDR3 in DNA: TGCGCCAGCAGTGAGAGGACAGGTATTTTCAATCAGCCCCAGCATTTT. Its translation is CASSERTGIFNQPQHF.

This clonotype was detected only a few times. The rearrangement uses TRBV9 and TRBJ2-2; 11 bases match TRBD1. CDR1 is SGDLS, CDR2 YYNGEE, per germline. This CDR3 contains 18 residues. V shed 2 bases and J 4 bases; nucleotides not matched to a gene: 10. DNA for the CDR3: TGTGCCAGCAGCGTGGACGGACAGGGGGCCTACATCACCGGGGAGCTGTTTTTT. It yields the protein CASSVDGQGAYITGELFF.

The chain links TRBV27 to TRBJ1-5; the match to TRBD1 covers 9 bases. With V trimmed by 7 bases and J by 6 bases, 7 bases remained unmatched. CDR1 MNHEY and CDR2 SMNVEV come from the germline V gene (reference sequence). The CDR3 length is 14 residues. CDR3 amino acids: CASKLQGAGQPQHF. CDR3 DNA: TGTGCCAGCAAGCTACAGGGGGCAGGTCAGCCCCAGCATTTT.

As regards this clonotype: A much larger clone is a single base away; this may be a read error. V and J are TRBV19 and TRBJ2-2; D remains ambiguous. V lost 1 base and J lost 5, with 8 bases in between. Germline V gives CDR1 LNHDA, CDR2 SQIVND (reference sequence). CDR3 length: 14 residues. The CDR3 DNA reads TGTGCCAGTAGTATAGTCCAAGAGACCGGGGAGCTGTTTTTT. Protein: CASSIVQETGELFF.

This clonotype was observed a handful of times. This chain uses TRBV28 with TRBJ1-1; TRBD1 might be the D (6 bases). Germline CDR1 is MDHEN and CDR2 is SYDVKM. Trimming took off 3 bases at V and 4 bases at J, with 12 bases between the two ends. This CDR3 contains 14 residues. CDR3 DNA sequence: TGTGCCAGCAGTTTCCACAGGGAGGGCACTGAAGCTTTCTTT. This gives the protein CASSFHREGTEAFF.

This clonotype has a count of ten or more. The chain joins TRBV27 to TRBJ1-1; D remains ambiguous. The CDR3 consists of 14 residues. V was pared by 6 bases and J by 0 bases, with 11 bases between. Germline V gene sequence: CDR1 MNHEY, CDR2 SMNVEV (reference sequence). CDR3 residues: CASSLGLMNTEAFF. DNA for the CDR3: TGTGCCAGCAGCCTTGGACTTATGAACACTGAAGCTTTCTTT.

This chain joins TRBV25-1 and TRBJ2-1; D perhaps matches TRBD1 (6 bases). With 6 bases removed from V and 0 bases from J, the gap between germline ends came to 15 bases. From germline, CDR1 is MGHDK and CDR2 SYGVNS. CDR3 length: 16 residues. The CDR3 region has the DNA TGTGCCAGCAGAGCTAGCAGGGGAAGCTCCTACAATGAGCAGTTCTTC. Translating it yields CASRASRGSSYNEQFF.

CDR3 bases: TGCGCCAGCAGCCAAGATCGGCGGGGAATCTCCTACGAGCAGTACTTC. Translation gives CASSQDRRGISYEQYF. V is TRBV4-3 and J is TRBJ2-7, with D maybe TRBD2 (6 bases). Germline V CDR1 and CDR2: LGHNA, YSLEER. Trimming pared 0 bases from V and 0 bases from J, leaving 12 bases between. CDR3 length equals 16 residues.

This clonotype was counted at least ten times. The chain joins TRBV4-1 to TRBJ1-4; no clear D. In germline, CDR1 is MGHRA, CDR2 YSYEKL. V shed 4 bases and J shed 8 bases, with 20 bases lying between them. The CDR3 loop spans 16 amino acids. CDR3 sequence (DNA): TGCGCCAGCAGCCCCCTTTTTCTTTTGGGCAGCGAAAAACTGTTTTTT. Amino acids: CASSPLFLLGSEKLFF.

This clonotype was found a few times. The gene calls are TRBV7-6 and TRBJ1-5; D gene unclear. The length of the CDR3 is 13 residues. Trimming pared 4 bases from V and 5 bases from J, leaving 9 bases between. Per germline, CDR1 SGHVS and CDR2 FNYEAQ. The CDR3 sequence is CASSYEEHQPQHF. The CDR3, as DNA: TGTGCCAGCAGCTACGAAGAGCATCAGCCCCAGCATTTT.

The J gene is TRBJ1-5, the V gene TRBV7-2, with 8 bases that match TRBD1. The CDR3 is 16 residues long. The V and J ends lost 5 bases and 3 bases, in that order; junction bases with no gene match: 9. CDR1 and CDR2 from the germline V gene are SGHTA and FQGNSA. The CDR3 bases are TGTGCCAGCAGCGCCGCGACAGGGGTAGACAATCAGCCCCAGCATTTT. Residues: CASSAATGVDNQPQHF.

This clonotype was observed many times. The chain uses TRBV4-3 and TRBJ2-4; perhaps TRBD2 as D (6 bases). This CDR3 contains 20 residues. CDR1 and CDR2 (germline): LGHNA, YSLEER. Trimming took off 2 bases at V and 0 bases at J, with 23 bases between the two ends. The CDR3 region has the DNA TGCGCCAGCAGCCAACCACCGGGACTTGAGTCCACCTTAGCCAAAAACATTCAGTACTTC. Amino acid sequence: CASSQPPGLESTLAKNIQYF.

This clonotype occurred a few times. The chain links TRBV6-1 to TRBJ2-1; possibly TRBD1 for D (5 bases). The CDR3 extends over 13 amino acids. The germline gives CDR1 MNHNS, CDR2 SASEGT. Trimming removed 6 bases at V and 9 bases at J, with 15 bases between. The CDR3 nucleotides read TGTGCCAGCAGGGACATCCCCGGCGGTGAGCAGTTCTTC. It codes for CASRDIPGGEQFF.

Points on this clonotype: Compared with germline, one end of the junction differs, possibly owing to a read error. The CDR3 spells CASSRGTVGEHFF. CDR3 nucleotide sequence: TGCGCCAGCAGCCGCGGTACCGTGGGTGAGCACTTCTTC. The chain has TRBV4-1 and TRBJ2-1; D not resolved. CDR3 length equals 13 residues. CDR1 and CDR2 from the germline V gene are MGHRA and YSYEKL.

The gene calls are TRBV9 and TRBJ1-1; no clear D. The germline V gene encodes CDR1 SGDLS and CDR2 YYNGEE. V lost 4 bases and J 0 bases, leaving 10 bases between the germline ends. CDR3 size: 14 residues. DNA for the CDR3: TGTGCCAGCAGCTCCAGTCACATGAACACTGAAGCTTTCTTT. It is translated as CASSSSHMNTEAFF.

A note on this clonotype: This may arise from a read error, as a much more abundant clone is one base away. The chain has TRBV7-2 and TRBJ1-5; D may be TRBD1 (5 bases). Per the germline V gene, CDR1 is SGHTA and CDR2 is FQGNSA. Deletions cut 5 bases from V and 0 bases from J, with 20 bases between. The CDR3 runs to 18 residues. The CDR3: CASSELAGSTPSNQPQHF. DNA for the CDR3: TGTGCCAGCAGCGAATTAGCAGGGTCGACCCCTAGCAATCAGCCCCAGCATTTT.

This clonotype was found many times. This chain uses TRBV27 with TRBJ2-5; maybe TRBD2 (6 bases). CDR1 and CDR2 (germline): MNHEY, SMNVEV (reference sequence). V was shortened by 3 bases and J by 1 base, with 9 bases between the two germline ends. CDR3 size: 14 residues. CDR3: CASSFLASQETQYF. The CDR3 bases are TGTGCCAGCAGTTTTCTAGCGAGCCAAGAGACCCAGTACTTC.

The V call is TRBV27, the J call TRBJ1-1; 9 nucleotides match TRBD1. Germline V gene data show CDR1 as MNHEY and CDR2 as SMNVEV (reference sequence). The V gene end was trimmed by 7 bases and the J gene end by 0 bases; junction bases not matched to a gene: 15. The CDR3 spans 18 residues. CDR3: CASNSKIPGQGLNTEAFF. CDR3 DNA sequence: TGTGCCAGCAACTCTAAAATCCCGGGACAGGGCCTGAACACTGAAGCTTTCTTT.

With regard to this clonotype: This may be a read error, as it is one base from a much larger clone. The chain combines TRBV12-5 with TRBJ2-7, with 7 bases that match TRBD1. The CDR3 covers 13 residues. V trimming: 4 bases; J trimming: 6 bases; junction bases outside the gene matches: 6. The germline V gene has CDR1 LGHNT and CDR2 FRNRAP. CDR3 region: CASGWETGVEQYF. DNA for the CDR3: TGTGCTAGTGGTTGGGAAACAGGGGTCGAGCAGTACTTC. The full variable domain, rest sourced from reference TRBV12-5 and TRBJ2-7, is DARVTQTPRHKVTEMGQEVTMRCQPILGHNTVFWYRQTMMQGLELLAYFRNRAPLDDSGMPKDRFSAEMPDATLATLKIQPSEPRDSAVYFCASGWETGVEQYFGPGTRLTVT.

Only a few counts were recorded for this clonotype. The chain is built from TRBV5-1 and TRBJ2-1; tentatively, D is TRBD1 (5 bases). CDR1 is SGHRS, CDR2 YFSETQ, per germline. Trimming stripped 4 bases from V and 2 bases from J, with 16 bases between. This CDR3 has 16 amino acids. The CDR3 sequence: CASSQEGVEAYNEQFF. The CDR3 region has the DNA TGCGCCAGCAGCCAAGAAGGGGTGGAAGCCTACAATGAGCAGTTCTTC. Combining the CDR3 with reference TRBV5-1 and TRBJ2-1 gives the whole variable domain KAGVTQTPRYLIKTRGQQVTLSCSPISGHRSVSWYQQTPGQGLQFLFEYFSETQRNKGNFPGRFSGRQFSNSRSEMNVSTLELGDSALYLCASSQEGVEAYNEQFFGPGTRLTVL.

In its sample, this clonotype was seen a few times. The CDR3 bases are TGTGCCAGCAGCTCCCGAGCTGGGACAGTCGATTCCTACGAGCAGTACTTC. It encodes CASSSRAGTVDSYEQYF. The J gene is TRBJ2-7, the V gene TRBV7-9; the match to TRBD1 covers 7 bases. V shed 4 bases and J 1 base; nucleotides not matched to a gene: 13. This CDR3 is built from 17 residues. CDR1 and CDR2 from the germline V gene are SEHNR and FQNEAQ (reference sequence). The entire variable domain, with the rest obtained from reference TRBV7-9 and TRBJ2-7, is as follows: DTGVSQNPRHKITKRGQNVTFRCDPISEHNRLYWYRQTLGQGPEFLTYFQNEAQLEKSRLLSDRFSAERPKGSFSTLEIQRTEQGDSAMYLCASSSRAGTVDSYEQYFGPGTRLTVT.

J is TRBJ2-3 and V is TRBV7-8; weak D call: TRBD2 (7 bases). The germline CDR1 and CDR2 sequences are SGHVS and FQNEAQ. This CDR3 comprises 18 residues. With 8 bases removed from V and 6 bases from J, the gap between germline ends came to 30 bases. Written as DNA, the CDR3 is TGTGCCAGCGGGGGAGGTTTGGCGGGGGCCACCTGGGGGGATACGCAGTATTTT. The encoded protein is CASGGGLAGATWGDTQYF.